The 28 T cell receptor beta chains below all came from one sample that was sequenced in a study of OX40 agonist ivuxolimab in advanced cancers. Clones were read by immunoSEQ multiplex PCR, and TCRdb kept only the in-frame ones, dropping some. The profile shows approximately 77,000 clones, over 80% of them singletons. The sample consisted of CD4+ or CD8+ T cells sorted from blood, taken in a trial of the OX40 agonist ivuxolimab. The receptor source for this set is an adult with an advanced solid tumor such as melanoma, head and neck, liver or kidney cancer.

The chain uses TRBV11-3 and TRBJ2-7; 8 bases are shared with TRBD1. Germline values: CDR1 SGHNT, CDR2 YENEEA. Trimming cost V 3 bases and J 4 bases; bases outside gene matches: 8. CDR3 length: 15 amino acids. CDR3 in amino acids: CASSFLGQGRYEQYF. Written as DNA, the CDR3 is TGTGCCAGCAGCTTTCTCGGACAGGGTAGATACGAGCAGTACTTC.

The chain employs TRBV5-1 and TRBJ1-2; D ambiguous. V was trimmed by 0 bases and J by 7 bases, leaving 13 bases between them. The CDR3 contains 14 residues. Germline V gene sequence: CDR1 SGHRS, CDR2 YFSETQ. The CDR3 DNA is TGCGCCAGCAGCTTGGGGGTCAGTGTTGGTGGCTACACCTTC. The encoded protein is CASSLGVSVGGYTF.

This chain uses TRBV4-2 with TRBJ1-5, with a tentative D call TRBD1 (5 bases). The ends were cut back, 1 base at V and 1 base at J, with 11 bases in the middle. CDR1 and CDR2 (germline): LGHNA, YNFKEQ. This CDR3 is built from 16 residues. In nucleotides, the CDR3 is TGTGCCAGCAGCCAAGTACGTGAGGGGAGCAATCAGCCCCAGCATTTT. It is translated as CASSQVREGSNQPQHF.

The rearrangement joins TRBV30 to TRBJ1-2; D remains ambiguous. V was pared by 2 bases and J by 5 bases, with 12 bases between. Germline V gene lookup returns CDR1 GTSNPN and CDR2 SVGIG (reference sequence). This CDR3 is built from 13 residues. The CDR3 sequence: CAWSPGVLYGYTF. CDR3 DNA: TGTGCCTGGAGTCCTGGGGTCTTATATGGCTACACCTTC.

The V and J genes are TRBV19 and TRBJ2-7, with TRBD2 matching 9 bases. This CDR3 is built from 14 residues. The germline V gene has CDR1 LNHDA and CDR2 SQIVND (reference sequence). V lost 6 bases, J lost 0 bases, and 3 bases stayed unmatched. The CDR3 region has the DNA TGTGCCAGTAGCCGACTAGCGGACTCCTACGAGCAGTACTTC. Protein sequence: CASSRLADSYEQYF.

The V gene is TRBV5-6, the J gene TRBJ2-5; 8 bases map to TRBD1. Trimming at V came to 0 bases and at J to 6 bases, leaving 7 bases not matched to a gene. From germline, CDR1 is SGHDT and CDR2 YYEEEE. This CDR3 contains 15 residues. As DNA, the CDR3 is TGTGCCAGCAGCTTGGTATCAGGGGGCGCGAAGACCCAGTACTTC. It yields the protein CASSLVSGGAKTQYF.

The V call is TRBV15, the J call TRBJ1-6; D is undetermined. Per the germline V gene, CDR1 is LNHNV and CDR2 is YYDKDF (reference sequence). Trimming removed 2 bases at V and 8 bases at J, with 10 bases between. The CDR3 runs to 14 residues. CDR3 sequence (DNA): TGTGCCACCAGCAGACAGTTTTTGGATTCACCCCTCCACTTT. Its translation is CATSRQFLDSPLHF.

The rearrangement links TRBV30 to TRBJ1-1; no firm D call. The CDR3 consists of 12 residues. Germline V gene data show CDR1 as GTSNPN and CDR2 as SVGIG (reference sequence). Trimming took off 6 bases at V and 0 bases at J, with 8 bases between the two ends. CDR3: CACSQLNTEAFF. CDR3 DNA sequence: TGTGCCTGTTCTCAGTTGAACACTGAAGCTTTCTTT.

V usage is TRBV7-9 and J usage is TRBJ2-2; 8 positions agree with TRBD1. The germline CDR1 and CDR2 sequences are SEHNR and FQNEAQ (reference sequence). CDR3 length equals 15 residues. The V and J ends lost 5 bases and 4 bases, in that order; junction bases with no gene match: 6. DNA of the CDR3: TGTGCCAGCAGCCCTACGACAGGGGTCACCGGGGAGCTGTTTTTT. Translated, it gives CASSPTTGVTGELFF.

CDR3 protein: CASSLEGERLFF. For the CDR3, the DNA is TGTGCCAGCAGCTTAGAAGGGGAGAGGCTGTTTTTT. V is TRBV11-2 and J is TRBJ1-4; tentatively, D is TRBD1 (5 bases). This CDR3 is built from 12 residues. With 0 bases removed from V and 14 bases from J, the gap between germline ends came to 10 bases. Germline assignment: CDR1 SGHAT and CDR2 FQNNGV.

The V and J genes are TRBV6-1 and TRBJ1-4; D call uncertain. V shed 4 bases and J shed 8 bases, with 8 bases lying between them. The CDR3 sequence is 12 residues long. Germline V gene sequence: CDR1 MNHNS, CDR2 SASEGT. The CDR3 here is CASSVIEEKLFF. The CDR3 DNA sequence: TGTGCCAGCAGTGTTATAGAGGAAAAACTGTTTTTT.

The rearrangement joins TRBV15 to TRBJ2-1; 9 bases map to TRBD2. J was trimmed by 12 bases and V by 8 bases; bases with no gene match: 11. Germline V gene lookup returns CDR1 LNHNV and CDR2 YYDKDF (reference sequence). This CDR3 comprises 13 residues. The CDR3 loop reads CATARGGSLGQFF. The CDR3 DNA sequence: TGTGCCACCGCGCGGGGGGGTAGTCTAGGGCAGTTCTTC. The full variable domain, in which reference TRBV15 and TRBJ2-1 provide the parts outside the CDR3, is DAMVIQNPRYQVTQFGKPVTLSCSQTLNHNVMYWYQQKSSQAPKLLFHYYDKDFNNEADTPDNFQSRRPNTSFCFLDIRSPGLGDTAMYLCATARGGSLGQFFGPGTRLTVL.

This chain uses TRBV7-2 with TRBJ2-1; TRBD2 might be the D (6 bases). This CDR3 region has 16 residues. Germline CDR1 SGHTA, CDR2 FQGNSA. The V and J ends lost 5 bases and 1 base respectively, with 15 bases between them. The CDR3 protein is CASSLQGGASYNEQFF. CDR3 in DNA: TGTGCCAGCAGCCTTCAAGGCGGGGCATCCTACAATGAGCAGTTCTTC.

The chain's CDR3 is CASSQKADRANEKLFF. CDR3 sequence (DNA): TGCGCCAGCAGCCAAAAAGCAGACAGGGCTAATGAAAAACTGTTTTTT. The chain carries TRBV4-3 and TRBJ1-4, with TRBD1 matching 7 bases. Trimming took 2 bases from V and 3 from J; bases not matched to a gene: 6. Germline values: CDR1 LGHNA, CDR2 YSLEER. The CDR3 sequence is 16 residues long.

This chain connects TRBV5-4 to TRBJ2-5; the match to TRBD2 covers 7 bases. V trimming: 0 bases; J trimming: 7 bases; junction bases outside the gene matches: 6. This CDR3 comprises 14 residues. Germline V CDR1 and CDR2: SGHNT, YYREEE (reference sequence). CDR3 sequence (DNA): TGTGCCAGCAGCTTGGAGCGGGATCGGGTGACCCAGTACTTC. Translating it yields CASSLERDRVTQYF.

This chain connects TRBV11-2 to TRBJ2-7; D is perhaps TRBD1 (6 bases). Trimming pared 4 bases from V and 1 base from J, leaving 23 bases between. This CDR3 region has 18 residues. Germline lookup yields CDR1 SGHAT and CDR2 FQNNGV. The CDR3 protein is CASSSLYRARGGSYEQYF. CDR3 DNA sequence: TGTGCCAGCAGCTCACTTTACAGGGCTAGGGGCGGGTCCTACGAGCAGTACTTC.

The chain combines TRBV4-2 with TRBJ2-2, with D hard to call. Deletions cut 0 bases from V and 5 bases from J, with 16 bases between. The CDR3 has 17 residues. Germline-derived CDR1 and CDR2 are LGHNA and YNFKEQ. In DNA, the CDR3 is TGTGCCAGCAGCCAAGATCCGGGCGGAGCAGAGACCGGGGAGCTGTTTTTT. Translated, it gives CASSQDPGGAETGELFF.

This chain links TRBV5-1 with TRBJ1-1; 8 nucleotides align to TRBD1. The germline CDR1 and CDR2 sequences are SGHRS and YFSETQ. The ends lost 4 bases at V and 3 bases at J; junction bases unmatched: 8. CDR3 length: 15 amino acids. The CDR3 region has the DNA TGCGCCAGCAGCCGGAACAGGGGGAAGGACACTGAAGCTTTCTTT. Its protein product is CASSRNRGKDTEAFF.

The chain links TRBV6-4 to TRBJ2-3; 11 bases line up with TRBD2. With 4 bases clipped from V and 6 bases from J, the junction kept 6 bases outside the gene matches. This CDR3 is built from 15 residues. CDR1 and CDR2 (germline): MRHNA, SNTAGT. The CDR3 sequence is CASSAGTSGYDTQYF. The DNA for the CDR3 is TGTGCCAGCAGTGCCGGGACTAGCGGCTATGATACGCAGTATTTT.

The CDR3 nucleotides are TGTGCCAGCAGCTTAGGGAGTGAGCAAGAGACCCAGTACTTC. This translates into CASSLGSEQETQYF. V gene TRBV7-2 combines with J gene TRBJ2-5; unclear D gene. CDR1 and CDR2 from the germline V gene are SGHTA and FQGNSA. CDR3 length: 14 amino acids. Trimming left V 1 base short and J 2 bases short, with 8 bases between.

This chain links TRBV30 with TRBJ2-7; D possibly corresponds to TRBD1 (5 bases). The CDR3 extends over 13 amino acids. CDR1 is GTSNPN and CDR2 is SVGIG in the germline V gene (reference sequence). V was cut by 3 bases and J by 3 bases, with 12 bases left in between. CDR3 DNA: TGTGCCTGGAGGGCAGGGTTCTACTACGAGCAGTACTTC. Protein sequence: CAWRAGFYYEQYF.

This clone occurred a few times. J is TRBJ1-2 and V is TRBV7-9; TRBD1 aligns across 9 bases. V gave up 5 bases and J gave up 6 bases; unmatched junction bases: 13. Germline assignment: CDR1 SEHNR and CDR2 FQNEAQ (reference sequence). There are 16 residues in the CDR3. The CDR3 spells CASSLGNTGQGDGYTF. Here the CDR3 DNA reads TGTGCCAGCAGCCTGGGTAATACGGGACAGGGAGATGGCTACACCTTC.

The DNA for the CDR3 is TGTGCCAGCAGCCTGACAGGGCCCGGAAACACCATATATTTT. It translates to CASSLTGPGNTIYF. The chain employs TRBV7-2 and TRBJ1-3; 7 nucleotides line up with TRBD1. Losses at the gene ends were 5 bases for V and 4 bases for J; bases not matched to a gene: 5. CDR3 size: 14 residues. The germline gives CDR1 SGHTA, CDR2 FQGNSA.

A single count supports this clone. This chain joins TRBV6-1 and TRBJ2-3; D is uncertain. This CDR3 is 16 amino acids long. V gave up 3 bases and J gave up 2 bases, with 15 bases separating them. Looked up from germline, CDR1 is MNHNS and CDR2 is SASEGT. CDR3 loop: CASSDKRRDITDTQYF. DNA for the CDR3: TGTGCCAGCAGTGACAAGCGAAGAGATATCACAGATACGCAGTATTTT.

The V and J genes are TRBV6-5 and TRBJ2-7, with TRBD1 matching over 7 bases. Trimming removed 6 bases from V and 0 bases from J; junction bases left unmatched: 8. Germline V gene data show CDR1 as MNHEY and CDR2 as SVGAGI. This CDR3 spans 15 amino acids. CDR3 sequence (DNA): TGTGCCAGCAGCCGCGGACAGGAGGTCTCCTACGAGCAGTACTTC. Its protein is CASSRGQEVSYEQYF.

The chain combines TRBV7-2 with TRBJ2-4, with D possibly TRBD2 on 5 matching bases. Trimming removed 0 bases from V and 5 bases from J, with 8 bases in between. Germline values: CDR1 SGHTA, CDR2 FQGNSA. This CDR3 has 14 amino acids. CDR3 DNA sequence: TGTGCCAGCAGCTTAGCCAGCGGAGAAAACATTCAGTACTTC. It encodes CASSLASGENIQYF.

The V and J genes are TRBV25-1 and TRBJ2-4; TRBD1 agrees at 9 bases. The V gene end was trimmed by 4 bases and the J gene end by 3 bases; junction bases not matched to a gene: 4. The CDR3 extends over 15 amino acids. The V gene's germline CDR1 is MGHDK and CDR2 SYGVNS. CDR3 protein: CASSGTGDVKNIQYF. CDR3 DNA: TGTGCCAGCAGTGGGACAGGGGACGTCAAAAACATTCAGTACTTC.

The rearrangement uses TRBV5-3 and TRBJ2-3; D may be TRBD2 (6 bases). TRBV5-3 is an open reading frame whose function is uncertain. The CDR3 has 15 amino acids. Deletions cut 10 bases from V and 5 bases from J, with 23 bases between. CDR3 amino acids: CAAARERVLVDTQYF. CDR3 bases: TGTGCCGCTGCAAGGGAGCGGGTTCTGGTAGATACGCAGTATTTT.